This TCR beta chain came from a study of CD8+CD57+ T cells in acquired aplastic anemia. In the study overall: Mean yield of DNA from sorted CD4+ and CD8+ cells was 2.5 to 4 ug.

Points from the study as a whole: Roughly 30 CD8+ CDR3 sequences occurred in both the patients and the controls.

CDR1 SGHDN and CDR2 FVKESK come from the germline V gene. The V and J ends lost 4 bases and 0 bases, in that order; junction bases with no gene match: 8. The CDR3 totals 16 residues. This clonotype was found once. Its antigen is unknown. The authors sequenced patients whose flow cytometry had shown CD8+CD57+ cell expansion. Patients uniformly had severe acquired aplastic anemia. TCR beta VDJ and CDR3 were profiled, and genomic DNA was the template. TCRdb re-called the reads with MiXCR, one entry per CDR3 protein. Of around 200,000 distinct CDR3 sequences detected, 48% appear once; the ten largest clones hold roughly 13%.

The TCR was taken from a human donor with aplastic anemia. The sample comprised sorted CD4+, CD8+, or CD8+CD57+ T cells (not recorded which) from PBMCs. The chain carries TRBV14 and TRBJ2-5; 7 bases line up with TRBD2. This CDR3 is CASSPGRGVYQETQYF. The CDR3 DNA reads TGTGCCAGCAGCCCTGGACGGGGGGTGTACCAAGAGACCCAGTACTTC.